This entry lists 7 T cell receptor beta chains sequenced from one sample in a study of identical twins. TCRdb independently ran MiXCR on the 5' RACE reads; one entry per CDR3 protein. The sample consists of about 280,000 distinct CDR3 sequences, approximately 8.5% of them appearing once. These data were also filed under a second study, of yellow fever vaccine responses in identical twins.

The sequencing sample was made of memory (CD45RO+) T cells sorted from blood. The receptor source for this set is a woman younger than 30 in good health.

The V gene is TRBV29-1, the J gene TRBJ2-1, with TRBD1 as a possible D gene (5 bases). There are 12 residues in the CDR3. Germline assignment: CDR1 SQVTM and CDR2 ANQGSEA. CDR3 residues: CSDSDSYNEQFF. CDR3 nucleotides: TGCAGTGACAGTGACTCTTACAATGAGCAGTTCTTC.

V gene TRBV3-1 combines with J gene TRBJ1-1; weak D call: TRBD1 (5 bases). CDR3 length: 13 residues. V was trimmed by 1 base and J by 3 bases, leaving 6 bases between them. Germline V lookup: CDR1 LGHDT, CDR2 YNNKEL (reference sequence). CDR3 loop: CASSQGGHTEAFF. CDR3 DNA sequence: TGTGCCAGCAGCCAAGGGGGACACACTGAAGCTTTCTTT.

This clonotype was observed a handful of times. The CDR3 region is CASSYGRENEQFF. CDR3 sequence (DNA): TGTGCCAGCAGTTACGGCAGGGAGAATGAGCAGTTCTTC. The chain links TRBV6-6 to TRBJ2-1, with D perhaps assigned TRBD1 or TRBD2 (5 bases each). Germline values: CDR1 MNHNY, CDR2 SVGAGI (reference sequence). Trimming took 2 bases from V and 7 from J, leaving 9 bases between them. The CDR3 covers 13 residues.

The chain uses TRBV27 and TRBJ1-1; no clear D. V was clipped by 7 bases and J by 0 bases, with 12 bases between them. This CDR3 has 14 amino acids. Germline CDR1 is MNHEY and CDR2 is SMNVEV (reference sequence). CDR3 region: CASTPDLLNTEAFF. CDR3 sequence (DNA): TGTGCCAGCACCCCGGATCTATTGAACACTGAAGCTTTCTTT.

The CDR3 here is CAISAIQGAKNIQYF. In DNA form, the CDR3 reads TGTGCCATCAGTGCCATACAAGGAGCCAAAAACATTCAGTACTTC. The V and J genes are TRBV10-3 and TRBJ2-4; D unclear. The CDR3 is made up of 15 amino acids. Between the trimmed V and J ends, which lost 4 bases and 0 bases, there was a span of 10 bases. The germline gives CDR1 ENHRY, CDR2 SYGVKD.

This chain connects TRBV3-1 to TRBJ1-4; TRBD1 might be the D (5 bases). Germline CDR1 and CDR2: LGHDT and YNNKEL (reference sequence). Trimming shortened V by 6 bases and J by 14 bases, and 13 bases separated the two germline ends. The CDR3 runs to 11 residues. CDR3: CASRAAQDLFF. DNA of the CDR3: TGTGCCAGCAGGGCAGCACAGGACCTGTTTTTT.

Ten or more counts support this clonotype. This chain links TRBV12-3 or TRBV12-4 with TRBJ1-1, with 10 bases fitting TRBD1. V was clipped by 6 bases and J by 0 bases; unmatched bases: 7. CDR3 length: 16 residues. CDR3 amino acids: CASRLGQGRVNTEAFF. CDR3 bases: TGTGCCAGCAGGCTGGGACAGGGGAGAGTGAACACTGAAGCTTTCTTT.